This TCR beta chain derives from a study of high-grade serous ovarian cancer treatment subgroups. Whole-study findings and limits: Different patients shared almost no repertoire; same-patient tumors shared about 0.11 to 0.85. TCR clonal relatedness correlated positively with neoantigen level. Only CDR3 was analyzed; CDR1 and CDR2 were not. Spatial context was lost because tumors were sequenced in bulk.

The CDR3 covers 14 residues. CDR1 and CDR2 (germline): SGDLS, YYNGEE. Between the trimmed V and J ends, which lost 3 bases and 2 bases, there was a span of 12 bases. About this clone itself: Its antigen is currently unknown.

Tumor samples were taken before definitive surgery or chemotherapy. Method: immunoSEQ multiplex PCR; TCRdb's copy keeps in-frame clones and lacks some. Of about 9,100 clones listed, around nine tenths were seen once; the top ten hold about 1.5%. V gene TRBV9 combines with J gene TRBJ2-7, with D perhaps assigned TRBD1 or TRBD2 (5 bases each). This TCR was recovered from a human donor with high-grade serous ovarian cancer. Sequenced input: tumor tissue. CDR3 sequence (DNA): TGTGCCAGCAGCGGCCGGGACGGGGCCTACGAGCAGTACTTC. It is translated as CASSGRDGAYEQYF.